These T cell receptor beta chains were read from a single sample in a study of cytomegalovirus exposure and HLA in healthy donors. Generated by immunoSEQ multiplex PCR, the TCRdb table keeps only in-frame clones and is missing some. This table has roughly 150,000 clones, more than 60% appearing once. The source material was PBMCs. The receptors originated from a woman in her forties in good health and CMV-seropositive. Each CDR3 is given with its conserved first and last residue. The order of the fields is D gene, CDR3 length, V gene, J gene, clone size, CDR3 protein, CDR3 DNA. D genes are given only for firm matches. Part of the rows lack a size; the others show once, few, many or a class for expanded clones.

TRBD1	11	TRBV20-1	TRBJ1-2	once	CSAPTGWSYTF	TGCAGTGCCCCGACAGGGTGGAGCTACACCTTC
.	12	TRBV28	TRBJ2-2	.	CATREGTGELFF	TGTGCCACCCGTGAGGGCACCGGGGAGCTGTTTTTT
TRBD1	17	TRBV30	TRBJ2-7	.	CAWRGDRVSKSSYEQYF	TGTGCCTGGAGAGGGGACAGGGTTAGTAAGAGCTCCTACGAGCAGTACTTC
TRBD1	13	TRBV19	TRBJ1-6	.	CASGTGVNSPLHF	TGTGCCAGTGGGACAGGGGTTAATTCACCCCTCCACTTT
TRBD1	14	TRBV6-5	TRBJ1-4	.	CASQRRQGGEKLFF	TGTGCCTCACAGAGACGACAGGGGGGTGAAAAACTGTTTTTT
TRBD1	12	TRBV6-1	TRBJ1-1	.	CASRTGPTEAFF	TGTGCCAGTCGGACAGGGCCTACTGAAGCTTTCTTT
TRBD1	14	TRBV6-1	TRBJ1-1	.	CASTKQGARAEAFF	TGTGCCAGCACAAAACAGGGGGCACGGGCTGAAGCTTTCTTT
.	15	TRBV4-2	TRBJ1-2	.	CASSQEAGTNYGYTF	TGTGCCAGCAGCCAAGAGGCAGGCACTAACTATGGCTACACCTTC
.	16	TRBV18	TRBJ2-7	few	CASSPSVSTRTYEQYF	TGTGCCAGCTCACCATCAGTTTCGACTCGTACCTACGAGCAGTACTTC
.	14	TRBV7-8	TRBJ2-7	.	CASSYETGFYEQYF	TGTGCCAGCAGCTATGAGACAGGTTTTTACGAGCAGTACTTC
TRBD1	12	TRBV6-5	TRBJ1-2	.	CASSGTGGGYTF	TGTGCCAGCAGTGGGACAGGGGGCGGCTACACCTTC
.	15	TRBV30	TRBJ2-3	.	CAWSGGVLGTDTQYF	TGTGCCTGGAGTGGCGGGGTCTTAGGGACAGATACGCAGTATTTT
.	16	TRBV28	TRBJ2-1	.	CASRTVGGGLYNEQFF	TGTGCCAGCAGAACGGTGGGCGGGGGCCTTTACAATGAGCAGTTCTTC
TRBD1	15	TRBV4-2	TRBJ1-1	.	CASSAPGGRGTEAFF	TGTGCCAGCAGCGCTCCAGGGGGCCGGGGCACTGAAGCTTTCTTT
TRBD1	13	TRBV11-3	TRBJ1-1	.	CASSQGQGTEAFF	TGTGCCAGCAGCCAGGGACAGGGCACTGAAGCTTTCTTT
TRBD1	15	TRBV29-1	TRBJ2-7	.	CSVDFRGQGIHEQYF	TGCAGCGTTGATTTTCGGGGACAGGGAATCCACGAGCAGTACTTC
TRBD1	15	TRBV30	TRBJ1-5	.	CAWSPGGTSNQPQHF	TGTGCCTGGAGCCCAGGGGGGACTAGCAATCAGCCCCAGCATTTT
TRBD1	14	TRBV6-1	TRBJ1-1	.	CASRKDRLNTEAFF	TGTGCCAGCAGGAAGGACAGGTTGAACACTGAAGCTTTCTTT